A selection of T cell receptor beta chains follows, all from one sample in a study of CXCR3-negative and CXCR3-positive naive CD8 T cells. TCRdb re-called the 5' RACE reads; every CDR3 protein appears as one record, without DNA. Its clone listing holds some 120,000 distinct CDR3 sequences. Sequenced sample: naive CXCR3+ CD8+ T cells from blood. The receptors were sampled from a human donor in good health. Some clones in this sample may be carry-over from other donors' samples. CDR3s include the opening cysteine and the closing phenylalanine or tryptophan.

j_call v_call cdr3_aa
TRBJ1-5 TRBV14 CASSQGTGGWPQHF
TRBJ2-6 TRBV7-2 CASSLIRRQFSGANVLTF
TRBJ2-2 TRBV10-3 CASSPPGTGELFF
TRBJ1-1 TRBV6-6 CASSYSILEGYTEAFF
TRBJ2-7 TRBV7-9 CASSPITGQGHEQYF
TRBJ2-1 TRBV25-1 CASSDPYNEQFF
TRBJ2-1 TRBV5-1 CASSLQAGERNEQFF
TRBJ2-1 TRBV9 CASSVAGQGSNEQFF
TRBJ2-5 TRBV18 CASSPLLAGEETQYF
TRBJ2-7 TRBV12-3/TRBV12-4 CASSFKRIPYEQYF
TRBJ2-2 TRBV5-6 CASSLAAGGNTGELFF